These 30 T cell receptor beta chains came from one sample sequenced in a study of CXCR3-negative and CXCR3-positive naive CD8 T cells. What these receptors recognize is not known. Whole-study results and caveats: CXCR3-positive naive cells carried more hydrophobic TRB CDR3s than CXCR3-negative naive cells did.

UMI-tagged TRB cDNA libraries were built via 5' RACE. Following a re-call of the 5' RACE reads, TCRdb has one entry per CDR3 protein and lacks DNA. Its table lists some 120,000 distinct CDR3 sequences. The specimen was naive CXCR3+ CD8+ T cells from blood. Stated subset: CD45RO-CCR7+CD27+CD95- naive CD8+ T cells expressing CXCR3 (TNR3+). Every receptor here comes from a human donor in good health. Some clones in this sample may be carry-over from other donors' samples.

This chain uses TRBV7-6 with TRBJ2-1; TCRdb picks TRBD1, but there is no DNA to check that call. The CDR3 spans 15 residues. Per germline, CDR1 SGHVS and CDR2 FNYEAQ. CDR3 loop: CASSPRGGLYNEQFF.

The chain carries TRBV4-3 and TRBJ2-7. Germline loops: CDR1 LGHNA, CDR2 YSLEER. The CDR3 spans 14 residues. This chain's CDR3 is CASSQGPGSYEQYF.

The genes are TRBV21-1 and TRBJ2-7; TCRdb indicates TRBD2, and absent DNA this call remains unverified. TRBV21-1 is shown as a pseudogene. This CDR3 has 18 amino acids. The CDR3: CASSKEKSASASSYEQYF.

V gene TRBV7-2 combines with J gene TRBJ2-2; TCRdb reports TRBD2, a call that lacks DNA to check it against. Germline V gene data show CDR1 as SGHTA and CDR2 as FQGNSA. This CDR3 has 17 residues. CDR3 amino acids: CASSLGPLAGGPGELFF.

The J gene is TRBJ2-1, the V gene TRBV7-2; TCRdb proposes TRBD2, but this gene call is untestable without DNA. Germline V gene data show CDR1 as SGHTA and CDR2 as FQGNSA. This CDR3 has 15 residues. CDR3 residues: CASSLEKREWDEQFF.

This chain links TRBV29-1 with TRBJ2-1. Looked up from germline, CDR1 is SQVTM and CDR2 is ANQGSEA. The CDR3 runs 12 residues. The chain's CDR3 is CSVVEQTNEQFF.

V gene TRBV6-6 combines with J gene TRBJ1-1. The germline V gene encodes CDR1 MNHNY and CDR2 SVGAGI (reference sequence). This CDR3 is built from 12 residues. The CDR3 here is CASSYAGTEAFF.

The chain employs TRBV28 and TRBJ2-7; lacking DNA, the TRBD1 call made by TCRdb goes unchecked. The CDR3 covers 15 residues. Germline CDR1 and CDR2: MDHEN and SYDVKM. CDR3: CASSSPFDRVHEQYF.

The gene calls are TRBV29-1 and TRBJ2-7; TCRdb calls TRBD1, which cannot be checked without DNA. The CDR3 loop spans 15 amino acids. Germline assignment: CDR1 SQVTM and CDR2 ANQGSEA. The CDR3 sequence is CSARGETLRGYEQYF.

The rearrangement joins TRBV12-3 or TRBV12-4 to TRBJ2-5; TCRdb lists TRBD1, though no DNA is available to test this call. The CDR3 has 14 residues. The CDR3 reads CASSLEGGQEAQYF.

This rearrangement joins TRBV7-9 to TRBJ2-5; the D gene TCRdb calls, TRBD1, cannot be checked with no DNA. The CDR3 is made up of 16 amino acids. Germline-derived CDR1 and CDR2 are SEHNR and FQNEAQ (reference sequence). The chain's CDR3 is CASSRQAGEHSQTQYF.

The chain joins TRBV4-1 to TRBJ2-5; no DNA is available, so the TRBD2 call from TCRdb remains unchecked. This CDR3 has 17 amino acids. Germline V gives CDR1 MGHRA, CDR2 YSYEKL. CDR3: CASSRRLAGDPQETQYF.

The chain couples TRBV7-9 to TRBJ2-7; TCRdb's D gene call, TRBD1, goes unchecked for lack of DNA. The CDR3 is 15 residues long. Germline assignment: CDR1 SEHNR and CDR2 FQNEAQ (reference sequence). This CDR3 is CASSPRTGLGYEQYF.

V is TRBV19 and J is TRBJ2-1; the D call from TCRdb, TRBD2, cannot be confirmed without DNA. This CDR3 comprises 16 residues. The germline CDR1 and CDR2 sequences are LNHDA and SQIVND (reference sequence). The CDR3 reads CASSMGTSLTNNEQFF.

The chain employs TRBV4-2 and TRBJ2-5; as DNA is missing, the TRBD2 call by TCRdb cannot be tested. Germline V gives CDR1 LGHNA, CDR2 YNFKEQ. CDR3 length: 20 residues. The CDR3 loop reads CASSQALGGISGDYQETQYF.

The gene calls are TRBV6-2 or TRBV6-3 and TRBJ2-7; as DNA is missing, the TRBD2 call by TCRdb cannot be tested. Germline-derived CDR1 and CDR2 are MNHEY and SVGEGT. CDR3 length equals 15 residues. Here the CDR3 reads CASSPGTSGSYEQYF.

The chain couples TRBV6-2 or TRBV6-3 to TRBJ2-1. Germline CDR1 is MNHEY and CDR2 is SVGEGT. The CDR3 runs 12 residues. This chain's CDR3 is CASSYLDNEQFF.

This chain uses TRBV9 with TRBJ2-1; without DNA, the TCRdb call of TRBD1 cannot be checked. The CDR3 spans 15 residues. Looked up from germline, CDR1 is SGDLS and CDR2 is YYNGEE. The CDR3 protein is CASSVEGARYNEQFF.

V and J are TRBV4-2 and TRBJ2-4; TCRdb lists TRBD2, though no DNA is available to test this call. The CDR3 is made up of 16 amino acids. In germline, CDR1 is LGHNA, CDR2 YNFKEQ. CDR3 loop: CASSQLQHGGLGIQYF.

V usage is TRBV29-1 and J usage is TRBJ2-2; TCRdb names TRBD1, which stays unverified in the absence of DNA. The CDR3 sequence is 14 residues long. CDR1 is SQVTM, CDR2 ANQGSEA, per germline. The chain's CDR3 is CSVSEQGATGELFF.

V is TRBV3-1 and J is TRBJ2-2; TCRdb designates TRBD1, a call that cannot be tested without DNA. Germline V gene sequence: CDR1 LGHDT, CDR2 YNNKEL (reference sequence). The CDR3 length is 22 residues. The CDR3 region is CASSQGITLSLSGQLITGELFF.

The CDR3 loop reads CSVPRYNEQFF. V usage is TRBV29-1 and J usage is TRBJ2-1. The length of the CDR3 is 11 residues. The V gene's germline CDR1 is SQVTM and CDR2 ANQGSEA.

This chain connects TRBV5-5 to TRBJ1-1; TCRdb designates TRBD1, a call that cannot be tested without DNA. The CDR3 totals 14 residues. Looked up from germline, CDR1 is SGHKS and CDR2 is YYEKEE (reference sequence). CDR3 protein: CASSPDRAGTEAFF.

The J gene is TRBJ1-2, the V gene TRBV4-1; TCRdb calls TRBD1, which cannot be checked without DNA. Germline V gene sequence: CDR1 MGHRA, CDR2 YSYEKL. CDR3 length equals 15 residues. This CDR3 is CASSPGTATNYGYTF.

V usage is TRBV19 and J usage is TRBJ2-3. Germline-derived CDR1 and CDR2 are LNHDA and SQIVND (reference sequence). CDR3 length: 14 residues. The CDR3 loop reads CASSMFGLVDTQYF.

The genes are TRBV27 and TRBJ2-7; TCRdb indicates TRBD1, and absent DNA this call remains unverified. This CDR3 has 14 residues. Germline CDR1 MNHEY, CDR2 SMNVEV (reference sequence). The CDR3 region is CASSDRDRAYEQYF.

The chain has TRBV12-3 or TRBV12-4 and TRBJ1-3. This CDR3 has 16 amino acids. CDR3 amino acids: CASSLVLLGPGNTIYF.

This sequence joins TRBV7-3 and TRBJ2-6. This CDR3 comprises 14 residues. In germline, CDR1 is SGHTA, CDR2 FQGTGA. CDR3: CASSLMSGANVLTF.

V usage is TRBV14 and J usage is TRBJ2-7; as DNA is missing, the TRBD1 call by TCRdb cannot be tested. The length of the CDR3 is 17 residues. CDR1 and CDR2 (germline): SGHDN, FVKESK. The CDR3 loop is CASSQDYGTHISYEQYF.

CDR3 loop: CSVVRENTRSCFF. The rearrangement uses TRBV29-1 and TRBJ2-2. CDR3 length: 13 residues. Per germline, CDR1 SQVTM and CDR2 ANQGSEA.